This T cell receptor (beta chain) was identified during a study of T cells in Graves' hyperthyroidism and ophthalmopathy. Overall study results and limits: Ophthalmopathy and stable hyperthyroidism were separated by a 13 V-J model.

The CDR3 contains 16 residues. Germline CDR1 DFQATT, CDR2 SNEGSKA (reference sequence). With V trimmed by 0 bases and J by 9 bases, 13 bases remained unmatched. From RNA transcripts, TCR beta CDR3 regions were amplified. The TCR CDR3 was amplified in a first-round RT-PCR using the HTBI primer set. MiXCR, run by TCRdb on the multiplex PCR reads, gives a single entry per CDR3 protein. The table lists more than 350,000 distinct CDR3 sequences, 13% to 15% of them singletons. To note about this clonotype: What it binds is unknown.

This receptor was obtained from a woman aged 55-69 years with Graves' ophthalmopathy. The genes are TRBV20-1 and TRBJ2-2, with TRBD2 identical over 7 bases. Sample: blood. CDR3 residues: CSAREGGSATRRELFF. The CDR3, as DNA: TGCAGTGCTAGAGAGGGCGGGAGTGCAACACGGAGGGAGCTGTTTTTT.